Listed below are T cell receptor beta chains from one sample, sequenced in a study of T cells in Graves' hyperthyroidism and ophthalmopathy. In TCRdb, the multiplex PCR reads were re-called with MiXCR into one record per CDR3 protein. The profile shows 470,000 or so distinct CDR3 sequences, less than 25% of them singletons. Specimen: blood. The receptors were sampled from a man aged 18 to 35 with Graves' hyperthyroidism. The CDR3 runs from the conserved cysteine through the conserved F or W. The order of the fields is clone size, V gene, J gene, D gene, CDR3 DNA, CDR3 protein. D genes are given only for firm matches. Rows may omit the clone size; those that give it use once, few, many or a size class.

clone_size: few; v_call: TRBV12-3/TRBV12-4; j_call: TRBJ1-1; d_call: TRBD1; cdr3_nt: TGTGCCAGCAGTCCAGGGGGCACGGGCACTGAAGCTTTCTTT; cdr3_aa: CASSPGGTGTEAFF
clone_size: many; v_call: TRBV7-2; j_call: TRBJ1-1; d_call: -; cdr3_nt: TGTGCCAGCAGCGCTCGTCCGGGGGCCGAAGCTTTCTTT; cdr3_aa: CASSARPGAEAFF
clone_size: many; v_call: TRBV30; j_call: TRBJ1-5; d_call: -; cdr3_nt: TGTGCCTGGAGTAGGAGCAATCAGCCCCAGCATTTT; cdr3_aa: CAWSRSNQPQHF
clone_size: -; v_call: TRBV20-1; j_call: TRBJ2-2; d_call: TRBD2; cdr3_nt: TGCAGTGCTAGAGGGCTAGCGGGAACCACCGGGGAGCTGTTTTTT; cdr3_aa: CSARGLAGTTGELFF
clone_size: -; v_call: TRBV28; j_call: TRBJ2-7; d_call: -; cdr3_nt: TGTGCCAGCAGTGGCGGGACAGACCCCTCCTACGAGCAGTACTTC; cdr3_aa: CASSGGTDPSYEQYF
clone_size: many; v_call: TRBV6-2/TRBV6-3; j_call: TRBJ2-7; d_call: TRBD2; cdr3_nt: TGTGCCAGCAGTTACTCTTCCCTAGCGGGGGGCAACGAGCAGTACTTC; cdr3_aa: CASSYSSLAGGNEQYF
clone_size: many; v_call: TRBV2; j_call: TRBJ1-5; d_call: -; cdr3_nt: TGTGCCAGCAGAAAGGGGTTGTATAGCAATCAGCCCCAGCATTTT; cdr3_aa: CASRKGLYSNQPQHF
clone_size: many; v_call: TRBV28; j_call: TRBJ2-7; d_call: -; cdr3_nt: TGTGCCAGCAGTTCCGAGACTGATTCCTACGAGCAGTACTTC; cdr3_aa: CASSSETDSYEQYF
clone_size: many; v_call: TRBV6-1; j_call: TRBJ2-5; d_call: -; cdr3_nt: TGTGCCAGCAGTGAAAGTCGGTGGGCCCAGTACTTC; cdr3_aa: CASSESRWAQYF
clone_size: many; v_call: TRBV6-1; j_call: TRBJ1-5; d_call: TRBD1; cdr3_nt: TGTGCCAGCAACCGGGACAGGGCCGATAGCAATCAGCCCCAGCATTTT; cdr3_aa: CASNRDRADSNQPQHF
clone_size: -; v_call: TRBV4-2; j_call: TRBJ2-2; d_call: -; cdr3_nt: TGTGCCAGCAGCCAAAGGCCTCACGGGGAGCTGTTTTTT; cdr3_aa: CASSQRPHGELFF
clone_size: -; v_call: TRBV5-1; j_call: TRBJ2-2; d_call: TRBD2; cdr3_nt: TGCGCCAGCAGCTTCGAGACTAGCGGGCTCACCGGGGAGCTGTTTTTT; cdr3_aa: CASSFETSGLTGELFF
clone_size: many; v_call: TRBV5-1; j_call: TRBJ2-5; d_call: -; cdr3_nt: TGCGCCAGCAGTCGGACCCCAACTTACGAGACCCAGTACTTC; cdr3_aa: CASSRTPTYETQYF
clone_size: many; v_call: TRBV12-5; j_call: TRBJ1-1; d_call: -; cdr3_nt: TGTGCTAGTGGTCCCGGAGGGTACACTGAAGCTTTCTTT; cdr3_aa: CASGPGGYTEAFF
clone_size: -; v_call: TRBV7-9; j_call: TRBJ1-2; d_call: -; cdr3_nt: TGTGCCAGCAGCTCCGGGATTTTACTAAACTATGGCTACACCTTC; cdr3_aa: CASSSGILLNYGYTF
clone_size: many; v_call: TRBV12-3/TRBV12-4; j_call: TRBJ1-1; d_call: TRBD1; cdr3_nt: TGTGCCAGCACAGAGGGACAGGGGACCTCTGAAGCTTTCTTT; cdr3_aa: CASTEGQGTSEAFF
clone_size: many; v_call: TRBV10-3; j_call: TRBJ1-3; d_call: -; cdr3_nt: TGTGCCATCAGTGAGTCCGGCAGCTCTGGAAACACCATATATTTT; cdr3_aa: CAISESGSSGNTIYF
clone_size: many; v_call: TRBV18; j_call: TRBJ1-1; d_call: -; cdr3_nt: TGTGCCAGCTCGACCCCGGATCGCGACACTGAAGCTTTCTTT; cdr3_aa: CASSTPDRDTEAFF
clone_size: many; v_call: TRBV13; j_call: TRBJ2-7; d_call: TRBD1; cdr3_nt: TGTGCCAGCAGCCTCCGTCGACAGGGGGTACCCTACGAGCAGTACTTC; cdr3_aa: CASSLRRQGVPYEQYF
clone_size: many; v_call: TRBV20-1; j_call: TRBJ2-7; d_call: -; cdr3_nt: TGCAGTGCTAGATATAGTGGTTTTAGCTACGAGCAGTACTTC; cdr3_aa: CSARYSGFSYEQYF
clone_size: -; v_call: TRBV29-1; j_call: TRBJ1-2; d_call: -; cdr3_nt: TGCAGCGTTGCCGCTAACTATGGCTACACCTTC; cdr3_aa: CSVAANYGYTF
clone_size: many; v_call: TRBV2; j_call: TRBJ2-7; d_call: -; cdr3_nt: TGTGCCAGCCTACCCCAGAGGGGGTCCTCACCTTTCGTCGGGCAGTACTTC; cdr3_aa: CASLPQRGSSPFVGQYF
clone_size: few; v_call: TRBV5-1; j_call: TRBJ1-1; d_call: -; cdr3_nt: TGCGCCAGCAGCCCACAACTTCGTTGGGGTCGGGACACTGAAGCTTTCTTT; cdr3_aa: CASSPQLRWGRDTEAFF
clone_size: few; v_call: TRBV27; j_call: TRBJ2-7; d_call: -; cdr3_nt: TGTGCCAGCAGTGGCGGGACAGCGATATACGAGCAGTACTTC; cdr3_aa: CASSGGTAIYEQYF
clone_size: -; v_call: TRBV6-5; j_call: TRBJ1-1; d_call: -; cdr3_nt: TGTGCCAGCAGTTACTCGTTTGGGGGGGGGGTTACTGAAGCTTTCTTT; cdr3_aa: CASSYSFGGGVTEAFF
clone_size: -; v_call: TRBV6-4; j_call: TRBJ2-2; d_call: -; cdr3_nt: TGTGCCAGCAAAAATTGGGGGGTGAAAGCGAACACCGGGGAGCTGTTTTTT; cdr3_aa: CASKNWGVKANTGELFF
clone_size: many; v_call: TRBV28; j_call: TRBJ1-5; d_call: -; cdr3_nt: TGTGCCAGCAGACCTAATCACAATCAGCCCCAGCATTTT; cdr3_aa: CASRPNHNQPQHF
clone_size: many; v_call: TRBV7-8; j_call: TRBJ2-5; d_call: -; cdr3_nt: TGTGCCAGCAGCTTAATCGTGGGGACCCAGTACTTC; cdr3_aa: CASSLIVGTQYF